Below are 11 T cell receptor beta chains sequenced from a single sample in a study of CD8 T cells in Susac syndrome. Random hexamers served to reverse transcribe roughly 0.5 to 1 ug RNA. TCRdb recomputed calls from the immunoSEQ multiplex PCR reads with MiXCR, one row per CDR3 protein. The table includes approximately 70,000 distinct CDR3 sequences, 96% detected once. Sample: CD4+ T cells from PBMCs. The receptors shown here come from a human donor with multiple sclerosis.

The rearrangement links TRBV6-6 to TRBJ2-1, with 9 bases aligning to TRBD2. The CDR3 has 15 amino acids. CDR1 and CDR2 from the germline V gene are MNHNY and SVGAGI (reference sequence). Trimming at V came to 6 bases and at J to 0 bases, leaving 3 bases not matched to a gene. CDR3 bases: TGTGCCAGCAGCCTTAGCGGGAGCTCCTACAATGAGCAGTTCTTC. It codes for CASSLSGSSYNEQFF.

The V call is TRBV29-1, the J call TRBJ2-5, with D possibly being TRBD2 (6 bases). The CDR3 is 11 residues long. From germline, CDR1 is SQVTM and CDR2 ANQGSEA. V lost 3 bases to trimming and J lost 4 bases, with 6 bases between them. The CDR3 DNA sequence: TGCAGCGTTGAGGGGGGAGAGACCCAGTACTTC. Encoded protein: CSVEGGETQYF. Together with reference TRBV29-1 and TRBJ2-5, the CDR3 gives the full variable domain: SAVISQKPSRDICQRGTSLTIQCQVDSQVTMMFWYRQQPGQSLTLIATANQGSEATYESGFVIDKFPISRPNLTFSTLTVSNMSPEDSSIYLCSVEGGETQYFGPGTRLLVL.

The chain combines TRBV20-1 with TRBJ2-5; D is ambiguous. The CDR3 has 17 amino acids. Germline V gene sequence: CDR1 DFQATT, CDR2 SNEGSKA (reference sequence). V dropped 2 bases and J dropped 0 bases, with 19 bases sitting between them. CDR3 DNA sequence: TGCAGTGCTAGACAGGCAGGAGATAACCCGTACCAAGAGACCCAGTACTTC. It specifies CSARQAGDNPYQETQYF.

V gene TRBV20-1 combines with J gene TRBJ2-5; possibly TRBD2 for D (6 bases). Germline CDR1 is DFQATT and CDR2 is SNEGSKA (reference sequence). The CDR3 length is 16 residues. Trimming shortened V by 4 bases and J by 5 bases, and 23 bases separated the two germline ends. The CDR3: CSATPRRATRRETQYF. The DNA for the CDR3 is TGCAGTGCTACCCCCCGGAGGGCGACCCGTAGGGAGACCCAGTACTTC.

The CDR3 protein is CASSLNGETQYF. DNA of the CDR3: TGTGCCAGCAGTTTAAACGGCGAGACCCAGTACTTC. The rearrangement uses TRBV12-3 or TRBV12-4 and TRBJ2-5; D uncertain. V lost 2 bases and J 5 bases, leaving 6 bases between the germline ends. This CDR3 comprises 12 residues.

The CDR3 bases are TGCGCCAGCAGCCCCACCCGAAGTGGTAATGAGCAGTTCTTC. It specifies CASSPTRSGNEQFF. The chain employs TRBV5-1 and TRBJ2-1, with D unclear. Germline V gene sequence: CDR1 SGHRS, CDR2 YFSETQ. The germline V and J ends were trimmed by 4 bases and 7 bases, with 15 bases remaining between them. The CDR3 is made up of 14 amino acids.

The chain employs TRBV3-1 and TRBJ2-1; possibly TRBD1 or TRBD2 for D (5 bases each). Trimming cost V 4 bases and J 10 bases, with 14 bases left between them. Germline assignment: CDR1 LGHDT and CDR2 YNNKEL (reference sequence). The CDR3 runs to 13 residues. The CDR3 reads CASSPTLRGEQFF. In nucleotides, the CDR3 is TGTGCCAGCAGCCCTACACTCCGGGGCGAGCAGTTCTTC.

CDR3 loop: CSASGLAGGVADTQYF. CDR3 sequence (DNA): TGCAGTGCTAGCGGGCTAGCGGGGGGGGTGGCAGATACGCAGTATTTT. The chain couples TRBV20-1 to TRBJ2-3; 12 bases match TRBD2. This CDR3 spans 16 amino acids. CDR1 and CDR2 (germline): DFQATT, SNEGSKA (reference sequence). V lost 3 bases, J lost 4 bases, and 8 bases stayed unmatched.

The chain recombines TRBV19 with TRBJ1-6; no definite D call. The length of the CDR3 is 14 residues. V dropped 4 bases and J dropped 4 bases, with 8 bases sitting between them. Germline CDR1 LNHDA, CDR2 SQIVND (reference sequence). The CDR3 spells CASSKTQYNSPLHF. The CDR3 DNA sequence: TGTGCCAGTAGTAAGACCCAATATAATTCACCCCTCCACTTT.

This chain joins TRBV18 and TRBJ2-1; the D is unclear. Trimming took 6 bases from V and 6 from J, leaving 12 bases between them. The germline gives CDR1 KGHSH, CDR2 LQKENI. This CDR3 region has 13 residues. In DNA, the CDR3 is TGTGCCAGCTCTTGGGCCCGTCCCAATGAGCAGTTCTTC. Its protein is CASSWARPNEQFF.

V gene TRBV7-9 combines with J gene TRBJ1-1, with a weak D call TRBD1 (6 bases). Deletions cut 8 bases from V and 5 bases from J, with 18 bases between. The germline gives CDR1 SEHNR, CDR2 FQNEAQ (reference sequence). There are 14 residues in the CDR3. The CDR3 nucleotides are TGTGCCAGCTGCAGGCCAGGGGATTCGACTGAAGCTTTCTTT. Translated, it gives CASCRPGDSTEAFF. Combining the CDR3 with reference TRBV7-9 and TRBJ1-1 gives the whole variable domain DTGVSQNPRHKITKRGQNVTFRCDPISEHNRLYWYRQTLGQGPEFLTYFQNEAQLEKSRLLSDRFSAERPKGSFSTLEIQRTEQGDSAMYLCASCRPGDSTEAFFGQGTRLTVV.